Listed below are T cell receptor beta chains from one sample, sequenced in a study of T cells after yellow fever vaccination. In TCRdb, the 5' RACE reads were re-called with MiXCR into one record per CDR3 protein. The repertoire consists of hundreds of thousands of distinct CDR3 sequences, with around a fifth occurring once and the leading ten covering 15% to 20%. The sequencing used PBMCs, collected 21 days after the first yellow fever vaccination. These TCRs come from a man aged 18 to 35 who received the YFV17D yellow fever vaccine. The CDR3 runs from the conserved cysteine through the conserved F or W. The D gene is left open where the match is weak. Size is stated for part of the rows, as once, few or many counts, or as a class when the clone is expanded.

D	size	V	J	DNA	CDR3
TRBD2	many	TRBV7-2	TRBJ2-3	TGTGCCAGCAGCCTGACTAGCGGGGGGGGCACAGATACGCAGTATTTT	CASSLTSGGGTDTQYF
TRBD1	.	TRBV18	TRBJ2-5	TGTGCCAGCTCACCGACGGGACAGGGAGTGGAGGGGACCCAGTACTTC	CASSPTGQGVEGTQYF
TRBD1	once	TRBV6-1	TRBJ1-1	TGTGCCAGCAGTGAAACCTCGACAGGGTTGTTAGGGAACACTGAAGCTTTCTTT	CASSETSTGLLGNTEAFF
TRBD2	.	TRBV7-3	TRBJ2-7	TGTGCCAGCAGCTTACGTCCGGGGGGGACCTACGAGCAGTACTTC	CASSLRPGGTYEQYF
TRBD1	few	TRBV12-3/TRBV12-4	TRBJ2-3	TGTGCCAGCAGTTCCTCGACAGGGGGCGAGGGCACAGATACGCAGTATTTT	CASSSSTGGEGTDTQYF
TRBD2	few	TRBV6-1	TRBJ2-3	TGTGCCAGCAGCCTCAGCGGGGGGGCCGGAGATACGCAGTATTTT	CASSLSGGAGDTQYF
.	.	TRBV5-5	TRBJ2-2	TGTGCCAGCGAGGCCCCGAACACCGGGGAGCTGTTTTTT	CASEAPNTGELFF
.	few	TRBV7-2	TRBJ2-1	TGTGCCAGCAGCCCCGACAGGCAAGTAAGAGATGAGCAGTTCTTC	CASSPDRQVRDEQFF
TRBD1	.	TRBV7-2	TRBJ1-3	TGTGCCAGCAGCTCGACAGGGCCTGGAAACACCATATATTTT	CASSSTGPGNTIYF
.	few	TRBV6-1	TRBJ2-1	TGTGCCAGCACGTGGATGGAAGGGGATAATGAGCAGTTCTTC	CASTWMEGDNEQFF
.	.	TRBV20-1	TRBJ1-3	TGCAGTGCTTACCCCGACAGTATCTCTGGAAACACCATATATTTT	CSAYPDSISGNTIYF
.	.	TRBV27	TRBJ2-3	TGTGCCAGCAGTTTATATTCGGGGGTTACAGATACGCAGTATTTT	CASSLYSGVTDTQYF
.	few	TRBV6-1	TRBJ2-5	TGTGCCAGCAGTCAAACAGGCTACCAAGAGACCCAGTACTTC	CASSQTGYQETQYF
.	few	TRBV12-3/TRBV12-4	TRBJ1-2	TGTGCCAGCAGTTCCTACAGGGACCCTAACTATGGCTACACCTTC	CASSSYRDPNYGYTF
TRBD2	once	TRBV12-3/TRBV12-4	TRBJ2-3	TGTGCCAGCACCCAAGGGACTAGCGGGGGTAGGCAGTATTTT	CASTQGTSGGRQYF
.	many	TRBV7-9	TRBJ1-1	TGTGCCAGCAGCTTAGAAGGGATCGGGACTGAAGCTTTCTTT	CASSLEGIGTEAFF
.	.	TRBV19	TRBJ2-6	TGTGCCAGTAGTACTTTAGGGGGCTCTGGGGCCAACGTCCTGACTTTC	CASSTLGGSGANVLTF
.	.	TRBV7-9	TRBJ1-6	TGTGCCAGCAGCTTACAATCGACAATAAACTCACCCCTCCACTTT	CASSLQSTINSPLHF
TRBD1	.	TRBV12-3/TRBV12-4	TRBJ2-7	TGTGCCAGCAGCCCGGGGGGGACAGGGGCGCCCGAGCAGTACTTC	CASSPGGTGAPEQYF
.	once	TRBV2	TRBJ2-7	TGTGCCAGCAGCACCATAAACTACGAGCAGTACTTC	CASSTINYEQYF
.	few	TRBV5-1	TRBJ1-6	TGCGCCAGCAGCCTACGGGGTGCATGGGGGAATTCACCCCTCCACTTT	CASSLRGAWGNSPLHF
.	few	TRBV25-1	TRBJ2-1	TGTGCCAACCGAGACAATGAGCAGTTCTTC	CANRDNEQFF
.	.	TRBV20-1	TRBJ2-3	TGCAGTGCTTCTCCCAGAGGGCGGGCAGATACGCAGTATTTT	CSASPRGRADTQYF
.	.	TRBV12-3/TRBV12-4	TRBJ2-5	TGTGCCAGCAGCACAGCTCAAGAGACCCAGTACTTC	CASSTAQETQYF
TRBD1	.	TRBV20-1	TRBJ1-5	TGCAGTGCTAGAGTCCTCAGGAGGACAGGGATGTCCCCTAGCAATCAGCCCCAGCATTTT	CSARVLRRTGMSPSNQPQHF
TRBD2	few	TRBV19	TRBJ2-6	TGTGCCAGTTTCCCCGATACTAGCGGGGGCTCTGGGGCCAACGTCCTGACTTTC	CASFPDTSGGSGANVLTF
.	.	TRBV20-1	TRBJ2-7	TGCAGTCAAGGGGGGGGCAAGGTGGGGGAGCAGTACTTC	CSQGGGKVGEQYF
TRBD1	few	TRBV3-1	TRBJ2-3	TGTGCCAGCAGCCAATCCGGGACAGGGCGATCAGATACGCAGTATTTT	CASSQSGTGRSDTQYF
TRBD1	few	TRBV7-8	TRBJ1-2	TGTGCCAGCAGCTTAGCGCCTCCGGGACAGGGGACCTATGGCTACACCTTC	CASSLAPPGQGTYGYTF
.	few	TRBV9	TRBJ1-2	TGTGCCAGCAGCGCGACAGGATCCTATGGCTACACCTTC	CASSATGSYGYTF
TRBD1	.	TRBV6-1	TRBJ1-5	TGTGCCAGCAGTGAAGGGACAGGGGGTATGCAGCCCCAGCATTTT	CASSEGTGGMQPQHF
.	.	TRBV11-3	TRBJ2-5	TGTGCCAGCAGCCGGGATTACGGGGAGACCCAGTACTTC	CASSRDYGETQYF
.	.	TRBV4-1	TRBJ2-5	TGCGCCAGCAGCCAAGATAGCGAGAGAGAGACCCAGTACTTC	CASSQDSERETQYF
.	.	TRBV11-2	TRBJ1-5	TGTGCCAGCAGCGAACTACTCAATCAGCCCCAGCATTTT	CASSELLNQPQHF
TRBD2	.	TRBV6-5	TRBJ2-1	TGTGCCAGCAGTTACTCTATTCCCCAAGCGGGGGGGCGGTCCAATGAGCAGTTCTTC	CASSYSIPQAGGRSNEQFF
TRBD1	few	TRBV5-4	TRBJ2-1	TGTGCCAGCAGCTTGGACAGGGGATATGAGCAGTTCTTC	CASSLDRGYEQFF
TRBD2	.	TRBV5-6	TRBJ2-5	TGTGCCAGCAGTCTCACTCTGACGGGGGGGCCTCAAGGGACCCAGTACTTC	CASSLTLTGGPQGTQYF
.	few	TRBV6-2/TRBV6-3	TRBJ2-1	TGTGCCAGCAGTTACGGCTCTCAAGGGAAATACAATGAGCAGTTCTTC	CASSYGSQGKYNEQFF
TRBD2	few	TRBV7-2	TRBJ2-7	TGTGCCAGCAGCCCCTCTAGCGGGAGGTCCTACGAGCAGTACTTC	CASSPSSGRSYEQYF
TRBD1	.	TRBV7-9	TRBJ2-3	TGTGCCAGCAACCTACAGGGGACGGGAGATACGCAGTATTTT	CASNLQGTGDTQYF
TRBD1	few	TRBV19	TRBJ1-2	TGTGCCAGTAGTCCGGGGACAGGCTCCTATGGCTACACCTTC	CASSPGTGSYGYTF
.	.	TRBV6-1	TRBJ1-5	TGTGCCAGCAGTCCCTGGGGGAGCAATCAGCCCCAGCATTTT	CASSPWGSNQPQHF
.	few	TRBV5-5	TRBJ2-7	TGTGCCAGCAGCCCCCTCGACCGGGGTAGGTACTTC	CASSPLDRGRYF
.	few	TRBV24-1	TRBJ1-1	TGTGCCACCAGTGATTTGCAAAGGGGCAGGCCTAACACTGAAGCTTTCTTT	CATSDLQRGRPNTEAFF
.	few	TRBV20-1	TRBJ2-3	TGCAGTGCTAGTAGGCGTAGCACAGATACGCAGTATTTT	CSASRRSTDTQYF
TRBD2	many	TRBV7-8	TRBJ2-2	TGTGCCAGCAGCCTCTTGGGCACGGGGGGGCCCAGCGGGGAGCTGTTTTTT	CASSLLGTGGPSGELFF
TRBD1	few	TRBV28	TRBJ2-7	TGTGCCAGCAGTTTAGGCTCCGGGACAGGGGGCTACGAGCAGTACTTC	CASSLGSGTGGYEQYF
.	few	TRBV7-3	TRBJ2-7	TGTGCCAGCAGCTTAACGTGGGGGGAAAACTACGAGCAGTACTTC	CASSLTWGENYEQYF
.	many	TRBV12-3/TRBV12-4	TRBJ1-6	TGTGCCAGCAAACGGGAGGGATTTAATTCACCCCTCCACTTT	CASKREGFNSPLHF
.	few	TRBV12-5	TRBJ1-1	TGTGCTAGTGGGCCTCTATCGGGGAACACTGAAGCTTTCTTT	CASGPLSGNTEAFF
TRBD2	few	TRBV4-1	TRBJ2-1	TGCGCCAGCAGCCAAGTCCCCCCCAGCGGGGGAAACAATGAGCAGTTCTTC	CASSQVPPSGGNNEQFF
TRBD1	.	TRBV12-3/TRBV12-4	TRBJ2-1	TGTGCCAGCAGTCCTATGAGTCCCGGGACAGGGAATGAGCAGTTCTTC	CASSPMSPGTGNEQFF
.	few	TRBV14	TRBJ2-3	TGTGCCAGCAGCCAGATCGGCGCAGATACGCAGTATTTT	CASSQIGADTQYF
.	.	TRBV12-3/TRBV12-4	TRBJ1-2	TGTGCCAGCAGTTTTCGTGAGTCTCGCTACACCTTC	CASSFRESRYTF
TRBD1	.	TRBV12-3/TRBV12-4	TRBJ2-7	TGTGCCAGCAGTTCCGGGACAGGGCACGAGCAGTACTTC	CASSSGTGHEQYF
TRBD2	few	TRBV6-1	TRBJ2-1	TGTGCCAGCAGCCGTACTAGCGGGGGGGCCTCCTACAATGAGCAGTTCTTC	CASSRTSGGASYNEQFF
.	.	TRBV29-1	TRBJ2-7	TGCAGCGTTGGAGGGCCAGGGCCTGGTGAGCAGTACTTC	CSVGGPGPGEQYF
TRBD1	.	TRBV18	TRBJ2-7	TGTGCCAGCTCACCCGACAGGGTACGAGAGCAGTACTTC	CASSPDRVREQYF
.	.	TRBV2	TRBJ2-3	TGTGCCAGCAGTGCAGGGGGCGGGAGTACGCAGTATTTT	CASSAGGGSTQYF